The clone carrying this T cell receptor beta chain has only a few counts. Noted time point: newly diagnosed GD, antithyroid drugs for less than 3 months. The TCR library was prepared using RNA isolated from PBMCs. Blood from the periphery, approximately 8.6 milliliters in all, was drawn into EDTA tubes. This sample was included in a study of regulatory T cells in long-lasting Graves disease. This CDR3 comprises 14 residues. Germline CDR1 is ENHRY and CDR2 is SYGVKD. Trimming cost V 4 bases and J 1 base; bases outside gene matches: 1. For TCR beta, libraries came from iRepertoire HTBI primers and Arm-PCR of CDR3 regions. TCRdb re-analysed the multiplex PCR reads in MiXCR, keeping a single row per CDR3 protein. This sample has roughly 420,000 distinct CDR3 sequences; 11% to 15% occur once, and the top ten carry approximately 17%. This sample was shared with a second study, whose subject was T cells in Graves' hyperthyroidism and ophthalmopathy. From that study: Uncontrolled infection, other autoimmune disease, pregnancy or lactation led to exclusion. The HTBI set primed first-round TCR CDR3 RT-PCR.

This chain uses TRBV10-3 with TRBJ1-1; 9 bases map to TRBD1. The sample consisted of peripheral blood mononuclear cells (PBMCs), taken at new diagnosis, from a patient treated with antithyroid drugs. This sequence was found in a woman between 50 and 59 years old with Graves disease. The CDR3 DNA is TGTGCCATCAGTGGGGGACAGGGGAACACTGAAGCTTTCTTT. It codes for CAISGGQGNTEAFF.